This T cell receptor beta chain was retrieved from a study of cytomegalovirus exposure and HLA in healthy donors. Points from the study as a whole: The dataset shows that most TCR sequences were rare, while some public TCRs occurred in many donors. Cytomegalovirus association was assigned to 170 or so TCR beta chains. Reports showed the classifier diagnosing cytomegalovirus status with high specificity and sensitivity.

This clone was seen once. What it binds is unknown. The V and J ends lost 1 base and 5 bases, in that order; junction bases with no gene match: 6. The CDR3 is made up of 16 amino acids. Germline V CDR1 and CDR2: SGHVS, FNYEAQ. The PCR employed 60 Vbeta primers together with 13 Jbeta primers. Clones were read by immunoSEQ multiplex PCR, and TCRdb kept only the in-frame ones, dropping some. The profile covers some 150,000 clones, with 80% appearing a single time and 0.95% to 1.5% taken by the ten largest. The sequence was collected from a female donor in good health and CMV-seronegative. The specimen sequenced was PBMCs. The genes are TRBV7-6 and TRBJ2-1; 9 bases agree with TRBD1. CDR3 bases: TGTGCCAGCAGCTTAGTGGGGACAGGGTATGACAATGAGCAGTTCTTC. As protein: CASSLVGTGYDNEQFF.